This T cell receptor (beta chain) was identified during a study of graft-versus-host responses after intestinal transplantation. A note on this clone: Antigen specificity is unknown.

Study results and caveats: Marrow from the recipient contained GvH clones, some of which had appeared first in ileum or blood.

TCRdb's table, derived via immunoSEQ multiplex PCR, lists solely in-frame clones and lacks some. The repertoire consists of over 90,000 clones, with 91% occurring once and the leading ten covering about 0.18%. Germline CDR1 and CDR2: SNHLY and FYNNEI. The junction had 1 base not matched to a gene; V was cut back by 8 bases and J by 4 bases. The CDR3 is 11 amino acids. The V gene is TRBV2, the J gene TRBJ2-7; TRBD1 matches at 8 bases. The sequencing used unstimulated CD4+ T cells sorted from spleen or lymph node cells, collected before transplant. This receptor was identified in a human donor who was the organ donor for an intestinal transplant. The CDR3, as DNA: TGTGCCAGCGACAGGGGTTACGAGCAGTACTTC. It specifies CASDRGYEQYF.